Listed here are 30 T cell receptor beta chains from one sample, sequenced in a study of T cells expressing NK-cell markers. One entry per CDR3 protein, without DNA, is what TCRdb gives after re-calling the 5' RACE reads. With some 600,000 distinct CDR3 sequences in the sample, the ten largest clones hold approximately 3.6%. Sequences were obtained from blood T cells: a sorted CD56 or NKG2C T cell subset, CD4+ or CD8+ T cells, or bulk PBMC T cells (not recorded which). The receptors come from a man younger than 35 in good health.

The V gene is TRBV29-1, the J gene TRBJ1-1; TCRdb proposes TRBD1, but this gene call is untestable without DNA. The germline gives CDR1 SQVTM, CDR2 ANQGSEA. CDR3 length: 13 amino acids. Here the CDR3 reads CSVWDTGGTEAFF.

This chain uses TRBV29-1 with TRBJ2-3; the TRBD1 assignment by TCRdb is unverifiable without DNA. Looked up from germline, CDR1 is SQVTM and CDR2 is ANQGSEA. The CDR3 covers 13 residues. The CDR3 reads CSGGQGNTDTQYF.

This rearrangement joins TRBV29-1 to TRBJ2-1; the D gene TCRdb calls, TRBD2, cannot be checked with no DNA. The length of the CDR3 is 14 residues. The germline V gene encodes CDR1 SQVTM and CDR2 ANQGSEA. CDR3 region: CSFWTSGGENEQFF.

The chain combines TRBV5-1 with TRBJ2-3; TCRdb outputs TRBD2, but without DNA this stays unchecked. This CDR3 has 16 residues. Germline V gene sequence: CDR1 SGHRS, CDR2 YFSETQ. Here the CDR3 reads CASSFPASGSHDTQYF.

This chain uses TRBV5-5 with TRBJ2-7; TCRdb names TRBD1, which stays unverified in the absence of DNA. Germline CDR1 and CDR2: SGHKS and YYEKEE (reference sequence). The CDR3 length is 15 residues. This CDR3 reads CASSLGWEPNYEQYF.

The V and J genes are TRBV6-5 and TRBJ2-7; TCRdb's D gene call, TRBD2, goes unchecked for lack of DNA. Germline lookup yields CDR1 MNHEY and CDR2 SVGAGI. The CDR3 covers 17 residues. The CDR3 is CASSYSPSGRAFYEQYF.

The CDR3 region is CASSYVTNTGELFF. The rearrangement uses TRBV6-2 or TRBV6-3 and TRBJ2-2. This CDR3 comprises 14 residues. Germline CDR1 and CDR2: MNHEY and SVGEGT.

The chain couples TRBV19 to TRBJ2-4; TCRdb names TRBD1, which stays unverified in the absence of DNA. CDR3 length equals 17 residues. Germline loops: CDR1 LNHDA, CDR2 SQIVND (reference sequence). This CDR3 is CASKDRGLGLAKNIQYF.

V is TRBV24-1 and J is TRBJ2-7; TCRdb's assignment of TRBD1 cannot be checked, as there is no DNA. Germline V gives CDR1 KGHDR, CDR2 SFDVKD. The CDR3 runs to 15 residues. CDR3 in amino acids: CATSDQQGSGYEQYF.

This chain links TRBV27 with TRBJ2-3; lacking DNA, the TRBD2 call made by TCRdb goes unchecked. The V gene's germline CDR1 is MNHEY and CDR2 SMNVEV (reference sequence). This CDR3 has 15 residues. CDR3 sequence: CASSFDSGRTDTQYF.

The V and J genes are TRBV7-9 and TRBJ2-2; as DNA is missing, the TRBD2 call by TCRdb cannot be tested. Germline CDR1 reads SEHNR; CDR2 reads FQNEAQ (reference sequence). The CDR3 extends over 17 amino acids. The CDR3 is CASSDRQSRMNTGELFF.

The rearrangement joins TRBV5-1 to TRBJ1-1. Germline V gene data show CDR1 as SGHRS and CDR2 as YFSETQ. The CDR3 runs 15 residues. The CDR3 sequence: CASSLASGSTTEAFF.

The V gene is TRBV5-1, the J gene TRBJ1-2. CDR1 and CDR2 from the germline V gene are SGHRS and YFSETQ. This CDR3 is built from 16 residues. The CDR3 spells CASSTAPGGPNYGYTF.

The chain combines TRBV6-1 with TRBJ2-1; the TCRdb D gene call, TRBD2, has no DNA to confirm it. CDR1 MNHNS and CDR2 SASEGT come from the germline V gene. This CDR3 has 15 residues. CDR3 loop: CASSQTSGSVNEQFF.

The V gene is TRBV20-1, the J gene TRBJ2-5; no DNA is available, so the TRBD2 call from TCRdb remains unchecked. Germline lookup yields CDR1 DFQATT and CDR2 SNEGSKA (reference sequence). The CDR3 length is 15 residues. CDR3 amino acids: CSARSGSLVVETQYF.

V is TRBV9 and J is TRBJ2-1; the D gene TCRdb calls, TRBD2, cannot be checked with no DNA. Germline CDR1 SGDLS, CDR2 YYNGEE. The length of the CDR3 is 17 residues. The CDR3: CASSVGSGYTHYNEQFF.

The V call is TRBV20-1, the J call TRBJ2-2; TCRdb indicates TRBD2, and absent DNA this call remains unverified. The CDR3 loop spans 13 amino acids. The V gene's germline CDR1 is DFQATT and CDR2 SNEGSKA (reference sequence). CDR3 sequence: CSAREWSTGELFF.

CDR3 residues: CATSRPGTSGSTGELFF. This chain connects TRBV15 to TRBJ2-2; as DNA is missing, the TRBD2 call by TCRdb cannot be tested. The CDR3 covers 17 residues. Germline V gene lookup returns CDR1 LNHNV and CDR2 YYDKDF (reference sequence).

This rearrangement joins TRBV12-3 or TRBV12-4 to TRBJ1-2. This CDR3 spans 12 amino acids. The CDR3 spells CASTPGFDGYTF.

V and J are TRBV24-1 and TRBJ2-1; TCRdb outputs TRBD1, but without DNA this stays unchecked. The germline gives CDR1 KGHDR, CDR2 SFDVKD. The CDR3 loop spans 13 amino acids. CDR3 sequence reads: CATSDPGRREQFF.

V usage is TRBV9 and J usage is TRBJ1-2; the D call of TRBD1 rests on TCRdb alone, since no DNA is present to check it. This CDR3 region has 14 residues. From germline, CDR1 is SGDLS and CDR2 YYNGEE. Here the CDR3 reads CASSAGTGSYGYTF.

The chain employs TRBV6-4 and TRBJ2-6; the D gene TCRdb calls, TRBD1, cannot be checked with no DNA. Germline V gene data show CDR1 as MRHNA and CDR2 as SNTAGT. The CDR3 extends over 19 amino acids. CDR3 residues: CASRGYSTGEYSGANVLTF.

The gene calls are TRBV12-3 or TRBV12-4 and TRBJ2-3; TCRdb picks TRBD2, but there is no DNA to check that call. This CDR3 has 18 residues. The CDR3: CASSTLRTSGRSADTQYF.

The chain has TRBV5-1 and TRBJ2-3; TCRdb outputs TRBD1, but without DNA this stays unchecked. From germline, CDR1 is SGHRS and CDR2 YFSETQ. CDR3 length: 14 residues. The CDR3 here is CASVRDSRTDTQYF.

V usage is TRBV24-1 and J usage is TRBJ2-4; lacking DNA, the TRBD1 call made by TCRdb goes unchecked. This CDR3 is 15 amino acids long. Per germline, CDR1 KGHDR and CDR2 SFDVKD. The CDR3 protein is CATSDPTGAGDIQYF.

The genes are TRBV9 and TRBJ1-1. The CDR3 totals 15 residues. The germline V gene has CDR1 SGDLS and CDR2 YYNGEE. This CDR3 reads CASSVGWGGNTEAFF.

The rearrangement uses TRBV4-3 and TRBJ2-1. The CDR3 covers 13 residues. From germline, CDR1 is LGHNA and CDR2 YSLEER. CDR3 protein: CASSQDLENEQFF.

The J gene is TRBJ1-4, the V gene TRBV7-9. Germline V gene sequence: CDR1 SEHNR, CDR2 FQNEAQ (reference sequence). The CDR3 is 16 amino acids. The CDR3 is CASSFLGTSTNEKLFF.

The genes are TRBV27 and TRBJ1-5; no DNA is available, so the TRBD1 call from TCRdb remains unchecked. Germline V gives CDR1 MNHEY, CDR2 SMNVEV (reference sequence). This CDR3 comprises 17 residues. The CDR3 protein is CASSLWSSRDLNQPQHF.

V usage is TRBV5-6 and J usage is TRBJ1-2; the TRBD1 assignment by TCRdb is unverifiable without DNA. This CDR3 is built from 16 residues. Germline V CDR1 and CDR2: SGHDT, YYEEEE. The CDR3 loop reads CASSPDPAQGRYGYTF. Together with reference TRBV5-6 and TRBJ1-2, the CDR3 gives the full variable domain: DAGVTQSPTHLIKTRGQQVTLRCSPKSGHDTVSWYQQALGQGPQFIFQYYEEEERQRGNFPDRFSGHQFPNYSSELNVNALLLGDSALYLCASSPDPAQGRYGYTFGSGTRLTVV.